The rows below give T cell receptor beta chains drawn from one sample of a study of lymphopenia after photon versus proton radiotherapy. The table came from immunoSEQ multiplex PCR; TCRdb's copy has only in-frame clones and leaves some out. The sample shows fewer than 50,000 clones, less than 90% of them seen only once. The specimen comprised peripheral blood, sampled from a patient treated with photon-based radiotherapy. These receptors all come from a middle-aged man with gastric cancer. Both conserved end residues are part of each CDR3. Size tells how often a clone was seen (once, few, many) or the class of an expanded clone, and some rows leave it out.

>NA|TRBV6-5
CASGVPNTGELFF
>NA|TRBV7-2
CASSPYPAGGTISYEQYF
>NA|TRBV6-1
CASSAGTDSNQPQHF
>once|TRBV10-3
CAISAQGEGGKLFF
>NA|TRBV1
CTSSPRGRRSTF
>NA|TRBV7-6
CASSLAPGVSGNTIYF
>NA|TRBV7-6
CASSGGGNEQFF
>NA|TRBV7-6
CASSFWDETQYF
>NA|TRBV6-5
CASSWQGNTEAFF
>NA|TRBV11-1
CASSFGLSDEQYF
>NA|TRBV4-2
CASSQVGGMDNSPLHF
>NA|TRBV2
CASNRGGNQPQHF
>NA|TRBV19
CASSSQFGELFF
>NA|TRBV19
CASSPWTGQPQHF
>NA|TRBV2
CASSETDTYEQYF
>NA|TRBV10-1
CASSEFSNGALSGNTIYF
>once|TRBV5-6
CASSRTSGGYTQETQYF
>NA|TRBV9
CASSHTSGGAPDTQYF
>NA|TRBV4-1
CASSQVQDGKLFF
>NA|TRBV4-2
CASSQDRDTDYNEQFF
>NA|TRBV19
CASSTLGDTQYF
>NA|TRBV6-5
CASSYLGPGRRYEQYF
>NA|TRBV7-8
CASSLGGRLSGNTIYF
>NA|TRBV4-1
CASSQASDRGNTEAFF
>NA|TRBV5-4
CASSPDRGNGYTF
>NA|TRBV6-5
CASSYSLGQERGAFF
>NA|TRBV19
CAAAYGQGGELFF
>NA|TRBV18
CASSPDRVGGYTF
>once|TRBV19
CASSTGNSPLHF
>NA|TRBV19
CASQEGQWNTEAFF
>NA|TRBV5-4
CASSRTSGGTDTQYF
>NA|TRBV11-2
CASSSGQGSSPLHF
>once|TRBV5-1
CASSPTGTDNQPQHF